This TCR beta chain derives from a study of cytomegalovirus exposure and HLA in healthy donors. This CDR3 is built from 15 residues. From germline, CDR1 is SEHNR and CDR2 FQNEAQ (reference sequence). Trimming took 6 bases from V and 8 from J; bases not matched to a gene: 15. The data were produced by immunoSEQ multiplex PCR, yet TCRdb's version contains in-frame clones alone and is incomplete. The sample consists of hundreds of thousands of clones, 86% of them appearing once. Sequencing was done on a sample of PBMCs. The receptor was isolated from a young woman in good health and CMV-seronegative. The rearrangement links TRBV7-9 to TRBJ1-2, with 7 bases lining up with TRBD1. The CDR3 protein is CASRSGPGTAWGYTF. The CDR3 nucleotides are TGTGCCAGCAGATCCGGTCCCGGGACAGCCTGGGGCTACACCTTC.